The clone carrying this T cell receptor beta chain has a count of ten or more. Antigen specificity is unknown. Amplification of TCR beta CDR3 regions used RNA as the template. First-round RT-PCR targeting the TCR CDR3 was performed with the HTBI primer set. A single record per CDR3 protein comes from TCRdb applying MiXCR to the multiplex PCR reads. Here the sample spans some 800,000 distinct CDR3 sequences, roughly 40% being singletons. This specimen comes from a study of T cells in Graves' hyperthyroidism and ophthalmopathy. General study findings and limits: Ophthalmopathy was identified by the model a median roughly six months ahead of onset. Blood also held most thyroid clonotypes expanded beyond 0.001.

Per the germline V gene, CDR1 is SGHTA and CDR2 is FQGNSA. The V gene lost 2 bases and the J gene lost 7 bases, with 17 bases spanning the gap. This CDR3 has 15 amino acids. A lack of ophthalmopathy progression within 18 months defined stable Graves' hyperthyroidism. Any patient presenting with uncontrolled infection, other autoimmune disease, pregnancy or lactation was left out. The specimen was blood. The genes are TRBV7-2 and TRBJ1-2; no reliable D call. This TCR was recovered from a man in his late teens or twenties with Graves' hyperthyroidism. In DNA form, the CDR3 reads TGTGCCAGCAGCTTACACGGGCCCGAAATCTCTGGCTACACCTTC. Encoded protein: CASSLHGPEISGYTF. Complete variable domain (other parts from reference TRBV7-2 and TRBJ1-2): GAGVSQSPSNKVTEKGKDVELRCDPISGHTALYWYRQSLGQGLEFLIYFQGNSAPDKSGLPSDRFSAERTGGSVSTLTIQRTQQEDSAVYLCASSLHGPEISGYTFGSGTRLTVV.